The 32 T cell receptor beta chains presented below share a single source sample, sequenced in a study of blood T cell repertoires in COVID-19. Method: immunoSEQ multiplex PCR; TCRdb's copy keeps in-frame clones and lacks some. The data contain 200,000 or so clones, around three quarters of them singletons. The sequencing sample was made of peripheral blood. These receptors were taken from a woman aged 65 to 85 with acute or convalescent COVID-19.

V and J are TRBV5-5 and TRBJ1-5, with D perhaps TRBD1 (5 bases). V was shortened by 0 bases and J by 2 bases, with 9 bases between the two germline ends. This CDR3 comprises 15 residues. Germline values: CDR1 SGHKS, CDR2 YYEKEE (reference sequence). The CDR3: CASSLDPGGNQPQHF. Here the CDR3 DNA reads TGTGCCAGCAGCTTGGACCCGGGGGGCAATCAGCCCCAGCATTTT.

V usage is TRBV5-1 and J usage is TRBJ2-3; 7 bases map to TRBD2. V lost 0 bases and J lost 0; bases outside the gene matches: 4. There are 16 residues in the CDR3. Germline V lookup: CDR1 SGHRS, CDR2 YFSETQ. The CDR3 DNA reads as TGCGCCAGCAGCTTGGATCGTAGCGGGAGCACAGATACGCAGTATTTT. Encoded protein: CASSLDRSGSTDTQYF.

The chain has TRBV5-4 and TRBJ1-2, with unresolved D. V lost 2 bases and J lost 2, with 7 bases in between. The CDR3 totals 13 residues. Germline assignment: CDR1 SGHNT and CDR2 YYREEE (reference sequence). DNA for the CDR3: TGTGCCAGCAGCTTTGGCAACAACTATGGCTACACCTTC. Residues: CASSFGNNYGYTF.

The J gene is TRBJ2-1, the V gene TRBV28; 7 positions agree with TRBD2. J lost 2 bases, V lost 5 bases, and 9 bases had no gene match. Germline CDR1 reads MDHEN; CDR2 reads SYDVKM. The CDR3 spans 16 residues. Here the CDR3 reads CASSGASGITYNEQFF. Here the CDR3 DNA reads TGTGCCAGCAGTGGGGCTAGCGGAATTACCTACAATGAGCAGTTCTTC.

The chain has TRBV7-9 and TRBJ1-4; D possibly corresponds to TRBD1 (6 bases). The V gene's germline CDR1 is SEHNR and CDR2 FQNEAQ (reference sequence). Trimming removed 4 bases at V and 0 bases at J, with 9 bases between. The CDR3 consists of 15 residues. Written as DNA, the CDR3 is TGTGCCAGCAGCTACGGACAGACAACTAATGAAAAACTGTTTTTT. This encodes CASSYGQTTNEKLFF.

This clone was observed a single time. The chain's CDR3 is CASSQPPEQYF. The DNA of the CDR3 is TGTGCCAGCTCACAGCCACCCGAGCAGTACTTC. The chain recombines TRBV18 with TRBJ2-7; no definite D call. The CDR3 length is 11 residues. Germline V gives CDR1 KGHSH, CDR2 LQKENI. The ends were cut back, 4 bases at V and 6 bases at J, with 7 bases in the middle. Together with reference TRBV18 and TRBJ2-7, the CDR3 gives the full variable domain: NAGVMQNPRHLVRRRGQEARLRCSPMKGHSHVYWYRQLPEEGLKFMVYLQKENIIDESGMPKERFSAEFPKEGPSILRIQQVVRGDSAAYFCASSQPPEQYFGPGTRLTVT.

This chain uses TRBV27 with TRBJ1-5, with D unresolved. V was shortened by 0 bases and J by 4 bases, with 13 bases between the two germline ends. CDR3 size: 16 residues. Germline CDR1 and CDR2: MNHEY and SMNVEV (reference sequence). For the CDR3, the DNA is TGTGCCAGCAGTTTATCCTCAGATCCGAGGAATCAGCCCCAGCATTTT. Protein: CASSLSSDPRNQPQHF.

The chain employs TRBV2 and TRBJ2-1; 10 nucleotides line up with TRBD2. Germline assignment: CDR1 SNHLY and CDR2 FYNNEI. Trimming cost V 5 bases and J 4 bases; bases outside gene matches: 8. This CDR3 has 16 residues. The CDR3: CASSFSGRRGYNEQFF. Written as DNA, the CDR3 is TGTGCCAGCAGTTTTAGCGGGAGGAGAGGTTACAATGAGCAGTTCTTC.

A few counts support this clone. The chain links TRBV28 to TRBJ2-3, with 8 bases matching TRBD2. V trimming: 5 bases; J trimming: 3 bases; junction bases outside the gene matches: 7. The CDR3 spans 15 residues. Germline V CDR1 and CDR2: MDHEN, SYDVKM. This CDR3 is CASSPSGLGTDTQYF. CDR3 DNA: TGTGCCAGCAGTCCCTCGGGACTAGGAACAGATACGCAGTATTTT.

The chain is built from TRBV20-1 and TRBJ2-7; TRBD2 matches at 12 bases. Trimming removed 3 bases from V and 12 bases from J; junction bases left unmatched: 9. This CDR3 is built from 13 residues. Per the germline V gene, CDR1 is DFQATT and CDR2 is SNEGSKA (reference sequence). Written as DNA, the CDR3 is TGCAGTGCTAGTGGGCTAGCGGGGGGGGTAAGGTACTTC. As protein: CSASGLAGGVRYF.

This clone has more than one count but fewer than ten. The chain links TRBV21-1 to TRBJ2-2; no check of the table's D call, TRBD2, against the DNA was made. TRBV21-1 is an annotated pseudogene. The CDR3 sequence is 13 residues long. The DNA of the CDR3 is TGTGCCAGCAGCAAAGCGCGAGAAGGGGAGCTGTTTTTT. Its translation: CASSKAREGELFF.

This clone was observed once. The chain links TRBV24-1 to TRBJ2-5; perhaps TRBD2 as D (5 bases). Per the germline V gene, CDR1 is KGHDR and CDR2 is SFDVKD. CDR3 length: 15 amino acids. Trimming shortened V by 1 base and J by 5 bases, and 13 bases separated the two germline ends. CDR3 residues: CATSDFGTRGETQYF. As DNA, the CDR3 is TGTGCCACCAGTGATTTTGGTACTAGAGGTGAGACCCAGTACTTC.

The V call is TRBV4-1, the J call TRBJ2-3, with 8 bases that match TRBD1. Per germline, CDR1 MGHRA and CDR2 YSYEKL. This CDR3 is 17 amino acids long. The trim removed 4 bases at V and 4 bases at J, leaving 13 bases unmatched. CDR3 bases: TGCGCCAGCAGCCGAGAGACAGGGGTTGTGATAGCAGATACGCAGTATTTT. Protein sequence: CASSRETGVVIADTQYF.

The chain uses TRBV4-2 and TRBJ2-1, with D perhaps TRBD2 (6 bases). Trimming took off 1 base at V and 7 bases at J, with 11 bases between the two ends. The CDR3 covers 14 residues. Germline CDR1 is LGHNA and CDR2 is YNFKEQ. The CDR3 is CASSQGFRGNEQFF. The CDR3 DNA is TGTGCCAGCAGCCAAGGGTTTCGGGGGAATGAGCAGTTCTTC.

This chain uses TRBV28 with TRBJ1-4; TRBD1 agrees at 8 bases. Germline V gene sequence: CDR1 MDHEN, CDR2 SYDVKM. J lost 4 bases, V lost 6 bases, and 4 bases had no gene match. The CDR3 covers 14 residues. The CDR3 spells CASRPGQVNEKLFF. CDR3 in DNA: TGTGCCAGCAGACCGGGACAGGTTAATGAAAAACTGTTTTTT.

The chain couples TRBV5-8 to TRBJ2-3; TRBD1 matches 7 bases. Trimming cost V 6 bases and J 3 bases; bases outside gene matches: 10. The CDR3 is made up of 15 amino acids. Germline CDR1 is SGHTS and CDR2 is YDEGEE. The CDR3 region has the DNA TGTGCCAGCACCCGACAGGGCCTGGGAACAGATACGCAGTATTTT. It specifies CASTRQGLGTDTQYF.

This clone was seen many times. The genes are TRBV19 and TRBJ1-6; D might be TRBD1 (6 bases). Trimming stripped 10 bases from V and 4 bases from J, with 17 bases between. CDR1 and CDR2 (germline): LNHDA, SQIVND (reference sequence). The CDR3 is 15 residues long. CDR3 residues: CATKGGHLYNSPLHF. The CDR3 DNA reads TGTGCCACCAAAGGGGGACATTTGTATAATTCACCCCTCCACTTT.

The rearrangement joins TRBV20-1 to TRBJ1-2, with D possibly matching TRBD1 (6 bases). The CDR3 covers 15 residues. With 3 bases removed from V and 1 base from J, the gap between germline ends came to 15 bases. From germline, CDR1 is DFQATT and CDR2 SNEGSKA (reference sequence). The chain's CDR3 is CSASPRGRINYGYTF. CDR3 sequence (DNA): TGCAGTGCTAGTCCCAGGGGCCGTATTAACTATGGCTACACCTTC.

The chain carries TRBV6-1 and TRBJ2-5; a possible D gene is TRBD2 (6 bases). This CDR3 has 17 residues. V lost 4 bases, J lost 4 bases, and 22 bases lay in between. Per the germline V gene, CDR1 is MNHNS and CDR2 is SASEGT. The CDR3 loop reads CASSANPGGMFGETQYF. The CDR3, as DNA: TGTGCCAGCAGTGCCAACCCCGGCGGGATGTTTGGAGAGACCCAGTACTTC.

This chain links TRBV6-1 with TRBJ2-3; D is unclear. From germline, CDR1 is MNHNS and CDR2 SASEGT. The germline V and J ends were trimmed by 1 base and 5 bases, with 10 bases remaining between them. The CDR3 has 14 amino acids. The CDR3 DNA reads TGTGCCAGCAGTGAAGACTTGGTACTAGATACGCAGTATTTT. Amino acid sequence: CASSEDLVLDTQYF.

This clone occurred a few times. The chain has TRBV15 and TRBJ2-5; TRBD2 matches at 11 bases. This CDR3 comprises 20 residues. Germline loops: CDR1 LNHNV, CDR2 YYDKDF (reference sequence). The junction had 21 bases not matched to a gene; V was cut back by 4 bases and J by 5 bases. For the CDR3, the DNA is TGTGCCACCAGCAACCCCCAGAGGGGCTTACTAGCGGGAGAAGGGGAGACCCAGTACTTC. It is translated as CATSNPQRGLLAGEGETQYF.

V usage is TRBV19 and J usage is TRBJ2-7; 10 bases agree with TRBD2. CDR1 is LNHDA, CDR2 SQIVND, per germline (reference sequence). The CDR3 loop spans 18 amino acids. V was clipped by 0 bases and J by 6 bases; unmatched bases: 14. CDR3 region: CASSIEGGTSEKSPEQYF. The DNA of the CDR3 is TGTGCCAGTAGTATAGAAGGCGGGACTAGCGAGAAGAGCCCCGAGCAGTACTTC.

This clone was seen only a few times. The chain has TRBV5-4 and TRBJ2-7; 9 bases match TRBD2. V shed 4 bases, J shed 5 bases, and the junction held 13 bases outside the gene matches. The CDR3 is 16 amino acids. Germline CDR1 is SGHNT and CDR2 is YYREEE (reference sequence). The CDR3 spells CASSPSPSGRYDEQYF. The CDR3 region has the DNA TGTGCCAGCAGCCCCTCCCCCAGCGGGAGGTATGACGAGCAGTACTTC.

J is TRBJ2-7 and V is TRBV3-1 (or the pseudogene TRBV3-2), with a weak D call TRBD1 (6 bases). This CDR3 comprises 13 residues. The V gene lost 4 bases and the J gene lost 3 bases, with 10 bases spanning the gap. Germline V gene sequence: CDR1 LGHDT, CDR2 YNNKEL (reference sequence). The CDR3 sequence is CASSLRTDYEQYF. Here the CDR3 DNA reads TGTGCCAGCAGCCTCCGGACAGACTACGAGCAGTACTTC.

The CDR3 nucleotides read TGCGCCAGCAGCTTGGCGGTACAGGGGAGAGAGACCCAGTACTTC. Its protein product is CASSLAVQGRETQYF. The chain employs TRBV5-1 and TRBJ2-5; 7 nucleotides line up with TRBD1. Germline V gene sequence: CDR1 SGHRS, CDR2 YFSETQ. The junction had 6 bases not matched to a gene; V was cut back by 0 bases and J by 4 bases. The CDR3 runs to 15 residues. Full variable domain (remainder filled in from reference TRBV5-1 and TRBJ2-5): KAGVTQTPRYLIKTRGQQVTLSCSPISGHRSVSWYQQTPGQGLQFLFEYFSETQRNKGNFPGRFSGRQFSNSRSEMNVSTLELGDSALYLCASSLAVQGRETQYFGPGTRLLVL.

This clone was seen a single time. This chain connects TRBV11-2 to TRBJ2-7; D unresolved. Germline CDR1 and CDR2: SGHAT and FQNNGV. This CDR3 is built from 13 residues. With 2 bases removed from V and 5 bases from J, the gap between germline ends came to 10 bases. The CDR3 loop is CASSLRGTHEQYF. CDR3 DNA sequence: TGTGCCAGCAGCTTACGAGGCACCCACGAGCAGTACTTC.

Only a few counts were recorded for this clone. The chain has TRBV28 and TRBJ2-4, with 14 bases that match TRBD2. The CDR3 is 15 residues long. Trimming removed 8 bases from V and 3 bases from J; junction bases left unmatched: 3. Germline V gene sequence: CDR1 MDHEN, CDR2 SYDVKM. CDR3 sequence: CASRLAGGGKNIQYF. CDR3 bases: TGTGCCAGCCGACTAGCGGGAGGGGGCAAAAACATTCAGTACTTC.

J is TRBJ1-3 and V is TRBV30; perhaps TRBD1 as D (6 bases). Germline CDR1 reads GTSNPN; CDR2 reads SVGIG (reference sequence). There are 18 residues in the CDR3. The V and J ends lost 2 bases and 2 bases respectively, with 22 bases between them. The DNA for the CDR3 is TGTGCCTGGAGTCCCCTCCTCGGACAGCGGAACGCTGGAAACACCATATATTTT. Its protein is CAWSPLLGQRNAGNTIYF.

The chain combines TRBV6-1 with TRBJ2-7; 9 positions match TRBD1. With V trimmed by 6 bases and J by 3 bases, 15 bases remained unmatched. The CDR3 runs 17 residues. CDR1 MNHNS and CDR2 SASEGT come from the germline V gene. The CDR3 DNA follows: TGTGCCAGCAGCGAATTATGGGGGACGACAGGGGGCTACGAGCAGTACTTC. It encodes CASSELWGTTGGYEQYF.

The chain uses TRBV27 and TRBJ1-1, with D possibly being TRBD1 (5 bases). Between the trimmed V and J ends, which lost 6 bases and 7 bases, there was a span of 15 bases. Germline loops: CDR1 MNHEY, CDR2 SMNVEV (reference sequence). This CDR3 spans 13 amino acids. The CDR3 DNA is TGTGCCAGCAGACCCACCGGGGGGGGTGAAGCTTTCTTT. This translates into CASRPTGGGEAFF.

The rearrangement joins TRBV6-5 to TRBJ1-5, with D maybe TRBD1 (6 bases). Trimming left V 6 bases short and J 0 bases short, with 12 bases between. CDR1 is MNHEY and CDR2 is SVGAGI in the germline V gene. The CDR3 runs to 15 residues. CDR3 coding DNA: TGTGCCAGCAGCATACAGGGTTATAGCAATCAGCCCCAGCATTTT. This translates into CASSIQGYSNQPQHF.

This chain uses TRBV4-1 with TRBJ1-3; weak D call: TRBD1 (5 bases). Per germline, CDR1 MGHRA and CDR2 YSYEKL. Trimming stripped 0 bases from V and 2 bases from J, with 11 bases between. This CDR3 region has 16 residues. This chain's CDR3 is CASSQDPGKTGNTIYF. The CDR3 bases are TGCGCCAGCAGCCAAGATCCAGGGAAGACTGGAAACACCATATATTTT.